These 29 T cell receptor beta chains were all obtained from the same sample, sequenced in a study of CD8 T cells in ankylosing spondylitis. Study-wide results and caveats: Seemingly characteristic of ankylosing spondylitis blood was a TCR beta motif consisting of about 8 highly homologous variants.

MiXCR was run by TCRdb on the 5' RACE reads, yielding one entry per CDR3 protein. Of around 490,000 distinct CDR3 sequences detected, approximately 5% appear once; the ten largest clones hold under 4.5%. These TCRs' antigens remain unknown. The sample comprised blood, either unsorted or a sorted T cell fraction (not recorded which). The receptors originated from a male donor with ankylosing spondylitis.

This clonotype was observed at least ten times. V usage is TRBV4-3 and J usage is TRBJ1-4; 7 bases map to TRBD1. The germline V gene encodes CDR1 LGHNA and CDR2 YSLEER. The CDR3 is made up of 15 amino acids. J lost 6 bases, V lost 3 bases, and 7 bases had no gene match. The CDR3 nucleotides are TGCGCCAGCAGCCAGTTCGACAGGGTCTATGAAAAACTGTTTTTT. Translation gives CASSQFDRVYEKLFF.

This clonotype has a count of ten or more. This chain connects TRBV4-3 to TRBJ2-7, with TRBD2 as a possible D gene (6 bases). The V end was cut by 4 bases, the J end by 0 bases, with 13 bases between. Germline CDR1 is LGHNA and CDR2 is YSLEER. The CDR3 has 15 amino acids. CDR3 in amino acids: CASSPKAGLSYEQYF. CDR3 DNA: TGCGCCAGCAGCCCCAAAGCGGGCCTCTCCTACGAGCAGTACTTC.

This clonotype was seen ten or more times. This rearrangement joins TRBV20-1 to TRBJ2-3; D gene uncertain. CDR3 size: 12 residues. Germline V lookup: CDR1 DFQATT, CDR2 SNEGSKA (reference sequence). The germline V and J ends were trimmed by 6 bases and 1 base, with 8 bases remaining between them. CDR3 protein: CSAEPRTDTQYF. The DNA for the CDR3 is TGCAGTGCAGAACCACGCACAGATACGCAGTATTTT.

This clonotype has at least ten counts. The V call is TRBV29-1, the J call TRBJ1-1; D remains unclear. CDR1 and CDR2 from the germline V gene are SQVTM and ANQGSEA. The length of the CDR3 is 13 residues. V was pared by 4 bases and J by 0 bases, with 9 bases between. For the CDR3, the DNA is TGCAGCGTTGGAGGTCCGATGAACACTGAAGCTTTCTTT. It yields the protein CSVGGPMNTEAFF.

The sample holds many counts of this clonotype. The CDR3 region has the DNA TGTGCCACCAGCAGAGATAGAGTTGCCAAAAACATTCAGTACTTC. Residues: CATSRDRVAKNIQYF. The chain couples TRBV15 to TRBJ2-4; D gene uncertain. The V gene lost 0 bases and the J gene lost 1 base, with 7 bases spanning the gap. This CDR3 has 15 residues. Germline V gives CDR1 LNHNV, CDR2 YYDKDF (reference sequence).

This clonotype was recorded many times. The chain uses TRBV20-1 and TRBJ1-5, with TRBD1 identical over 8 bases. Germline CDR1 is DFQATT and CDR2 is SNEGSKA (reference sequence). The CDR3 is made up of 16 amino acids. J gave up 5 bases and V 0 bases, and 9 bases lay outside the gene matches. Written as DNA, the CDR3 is TGCAGTGCTAGAGACCGACAGGGGAATTGGGATCAGCCCCAGCATTTT. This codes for CSARDRQGNWDQPQHF.

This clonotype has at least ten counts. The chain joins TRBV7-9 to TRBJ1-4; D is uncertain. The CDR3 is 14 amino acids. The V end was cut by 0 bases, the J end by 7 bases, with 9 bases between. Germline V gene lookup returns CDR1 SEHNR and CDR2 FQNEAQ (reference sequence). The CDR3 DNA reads TGTGCCAGCAGCTTAGCGCAGCACGGTGAAAAACTGTTTTTT. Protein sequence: CASSLAQHGEKLFF.

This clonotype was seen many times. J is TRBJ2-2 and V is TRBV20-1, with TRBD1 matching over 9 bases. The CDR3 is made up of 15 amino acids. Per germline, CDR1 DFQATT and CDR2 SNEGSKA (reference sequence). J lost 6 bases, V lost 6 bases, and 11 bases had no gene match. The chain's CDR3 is CSAPGQGRRAGELFF. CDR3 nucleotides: TGCAGTGCCCCGGGACAGGGAAGGAGGGCCGGGGAGCTGTTTTTT.

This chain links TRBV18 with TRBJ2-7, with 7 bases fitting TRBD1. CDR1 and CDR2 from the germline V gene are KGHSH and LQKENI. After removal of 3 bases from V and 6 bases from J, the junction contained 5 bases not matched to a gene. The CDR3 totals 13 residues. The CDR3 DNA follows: TGTGCCAGCTCACCTCAGGGGGTCGGCGAGCAGTACTTC. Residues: CASSPQGVGEQYF.

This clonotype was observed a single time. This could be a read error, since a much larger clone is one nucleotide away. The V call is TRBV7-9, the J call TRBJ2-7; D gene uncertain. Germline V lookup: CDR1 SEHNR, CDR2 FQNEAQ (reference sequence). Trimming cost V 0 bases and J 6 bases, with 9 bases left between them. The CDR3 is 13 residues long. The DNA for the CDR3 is TGTGCCAGCAGCTTAGCGGGCCGTAGCGAGCAGTACTTC. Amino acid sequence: CASSLAGRSEQYF. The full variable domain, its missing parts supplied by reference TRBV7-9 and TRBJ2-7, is DTGVSQNPRHKITKRGQNVTFRCDPISEHNRLYWYRQTLGQGPEFLTYFQNEAQLEKSRLLSDRFSAERPKGSFSTLEIQRTEQGDSAMYLCASSLAGRSEQYFGPGTRLTVT.

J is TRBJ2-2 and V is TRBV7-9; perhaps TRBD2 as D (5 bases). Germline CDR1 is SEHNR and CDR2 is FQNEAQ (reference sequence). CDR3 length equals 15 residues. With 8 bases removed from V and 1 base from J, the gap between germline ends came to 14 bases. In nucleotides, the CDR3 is TGTGCCAGCGGTCACAGAGGGAGGAACACCGGGGAGCTGTTTTTT. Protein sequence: CASGHRGRNTGELFF.

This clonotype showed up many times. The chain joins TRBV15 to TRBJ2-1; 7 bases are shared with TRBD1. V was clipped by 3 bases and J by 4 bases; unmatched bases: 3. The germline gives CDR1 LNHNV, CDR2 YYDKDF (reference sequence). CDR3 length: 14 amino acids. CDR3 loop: CATSSETGYNEQFF. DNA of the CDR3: TGTGCCACCAGCAGCGAGACAGGGTACAATGAGCAGTTCTTC.

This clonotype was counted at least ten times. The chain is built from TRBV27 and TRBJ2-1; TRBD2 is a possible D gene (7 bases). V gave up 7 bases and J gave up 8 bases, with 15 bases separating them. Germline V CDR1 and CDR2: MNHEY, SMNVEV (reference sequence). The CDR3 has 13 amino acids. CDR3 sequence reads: CASKGGLPDEQFF. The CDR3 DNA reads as TGTGCCAGCAAGGGGGGGCTCCCCGATGAGCAGTTCTTC.

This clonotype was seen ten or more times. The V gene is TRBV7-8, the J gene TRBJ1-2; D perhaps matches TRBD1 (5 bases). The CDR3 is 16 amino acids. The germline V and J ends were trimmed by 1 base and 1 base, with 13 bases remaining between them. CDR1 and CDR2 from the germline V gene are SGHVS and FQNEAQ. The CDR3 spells CASSLEWGPNNYGYTF. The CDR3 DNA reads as TGTGCCAGCAGCTTAGAATGGGGCCCTAATAACTATGGCTACACCTTC.

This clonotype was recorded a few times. The CDR3 loop is CASSLFVSSQYF. The CDR3 region has the DNA TGTGCCAGCAGTTTGTTCGTGTCATCTCAGTACTTC. The rearrangement uses TRBV12-3 or TRBV12-4 and TRBJ2-7; D remains ambiguous. Trimming pared 3 bases from V and 10 bases from J, leaving 13 bases between. The CDR3 has 12 residues.

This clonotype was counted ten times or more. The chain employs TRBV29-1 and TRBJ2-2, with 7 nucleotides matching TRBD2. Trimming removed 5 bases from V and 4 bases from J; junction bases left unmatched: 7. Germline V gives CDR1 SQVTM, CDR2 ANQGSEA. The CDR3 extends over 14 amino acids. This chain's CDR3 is CSVTGLVRTGELFF. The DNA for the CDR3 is TGCAGCGTTACCGGACTAGTGCGCACCGGGGAGCTGTTTTTT.

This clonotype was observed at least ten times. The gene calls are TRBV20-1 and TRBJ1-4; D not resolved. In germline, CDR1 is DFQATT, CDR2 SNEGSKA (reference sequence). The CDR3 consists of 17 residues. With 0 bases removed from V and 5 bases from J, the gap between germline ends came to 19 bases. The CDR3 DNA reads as TGCAGTGCTAGAGACCTTCCCGTTCGGACTAGAAATGAAAAACTGTTTTTT. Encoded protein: CSARDLPVRTRNEKLFF.

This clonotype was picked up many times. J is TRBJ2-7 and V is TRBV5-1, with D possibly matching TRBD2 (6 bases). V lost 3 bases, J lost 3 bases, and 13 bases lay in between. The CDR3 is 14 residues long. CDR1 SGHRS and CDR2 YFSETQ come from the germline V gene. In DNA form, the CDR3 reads TGCGCCAGCAGCTGGACGATCGGGGGCTACGAGCAGTACTTC. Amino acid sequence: CASSWTIGGYEQYF.

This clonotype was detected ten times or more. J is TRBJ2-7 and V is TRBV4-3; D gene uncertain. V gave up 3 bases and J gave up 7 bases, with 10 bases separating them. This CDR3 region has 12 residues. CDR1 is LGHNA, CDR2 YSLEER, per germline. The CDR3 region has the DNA TGCGCCAGCAGCCAGTACGTGGGGGAGCAGTACTTC. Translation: CASSQYVGEQYF.

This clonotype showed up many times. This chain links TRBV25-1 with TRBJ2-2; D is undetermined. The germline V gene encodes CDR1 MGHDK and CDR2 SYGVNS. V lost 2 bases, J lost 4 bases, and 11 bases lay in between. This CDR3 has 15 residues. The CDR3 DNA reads TGTGCCAGCAGTGAAGAAGGCGAACTCACCGGGGAGCTGTTTTTT. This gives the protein CASSEEGELTGELFF.

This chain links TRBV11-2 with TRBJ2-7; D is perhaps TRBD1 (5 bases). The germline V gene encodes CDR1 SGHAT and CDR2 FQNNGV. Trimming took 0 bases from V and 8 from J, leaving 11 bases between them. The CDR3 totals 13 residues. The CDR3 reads CASSLEFRAQQYF. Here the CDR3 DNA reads TGTGCCAGCAGCTTAGAATTCAGGGCTCAGCAGTACTTC.

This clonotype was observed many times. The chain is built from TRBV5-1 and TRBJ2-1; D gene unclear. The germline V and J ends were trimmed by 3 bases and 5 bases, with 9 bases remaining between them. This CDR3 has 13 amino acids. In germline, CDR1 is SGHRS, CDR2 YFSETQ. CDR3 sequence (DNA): TGCGCCAGCAGCTGGTCTCGGGACAATGAGCAGTTCTTC. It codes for CASSWSRDNEQFF.

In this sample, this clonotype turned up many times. CDR3: CASSLEWDSYGYTF. The CDR3 coding sequence is TGCGCCAGCAGCTTGGAGTGGGACAGCTATGGCTACACCTTC. J is TRBJ1-2 and V is TRBV5-1; 7 nucleotides align to TRBD1. There are 14 residues in the CDR3. Germline values: CDR1 SGHRS, CDR2 YFSETQ. J gave up 4 bases and V 0 bases, and 3 bases lay outside the gene matches.

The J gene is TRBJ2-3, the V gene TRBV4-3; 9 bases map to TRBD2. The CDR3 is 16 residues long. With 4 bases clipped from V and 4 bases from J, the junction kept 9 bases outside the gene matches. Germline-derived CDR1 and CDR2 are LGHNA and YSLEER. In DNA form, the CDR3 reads TGCGCCAGCAGCCGGAGACTAGCGGCCACCGCAGATACGCAGTATTTT. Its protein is CASSRRLAATADTQYF.

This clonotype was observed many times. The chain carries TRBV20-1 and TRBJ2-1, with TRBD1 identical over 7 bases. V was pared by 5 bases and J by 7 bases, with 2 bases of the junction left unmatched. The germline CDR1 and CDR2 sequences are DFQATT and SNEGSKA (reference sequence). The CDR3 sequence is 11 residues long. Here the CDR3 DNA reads TGCAGTGCTCACAGGGGTAATGAGCAGTTCTTC. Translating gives CSAHRGNEQFF.

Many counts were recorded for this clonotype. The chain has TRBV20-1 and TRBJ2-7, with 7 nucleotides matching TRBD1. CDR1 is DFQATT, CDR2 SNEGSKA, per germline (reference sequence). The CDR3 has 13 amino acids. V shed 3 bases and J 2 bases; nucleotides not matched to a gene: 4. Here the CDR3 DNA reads TGCAGTGCTAGCCAGGGGGTAACCTACGAGCAGTACTTC. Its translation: CSASQGVTYEQYF.

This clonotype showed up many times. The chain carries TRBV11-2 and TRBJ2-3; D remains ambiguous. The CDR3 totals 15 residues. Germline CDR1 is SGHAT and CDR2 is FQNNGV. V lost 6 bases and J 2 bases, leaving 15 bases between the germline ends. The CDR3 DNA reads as TGTGCCAGCAGGGGGTTGAACACCCTCACAGATACGCAGTATTTT. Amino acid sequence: CASRGLNTLTDTQYF.

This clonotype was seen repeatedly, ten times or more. CDR3 in DNA: TGTGCCAGCAGTTACTCCGTACCTGACCACTACGAGCAGTACTTC. Encoded protein: CASSYSVPDHYEQYF. This chain connects TRBV6-2 or TRBV6-3 to TRBJ2-7; D unresolved. The CDR3 is 15 amino acids. In germline, CDR1 is MNHEY, CDR2 SVGEGT. The V and J ends lost 0 bases and 3 bases respectively, with 12 bases between them.

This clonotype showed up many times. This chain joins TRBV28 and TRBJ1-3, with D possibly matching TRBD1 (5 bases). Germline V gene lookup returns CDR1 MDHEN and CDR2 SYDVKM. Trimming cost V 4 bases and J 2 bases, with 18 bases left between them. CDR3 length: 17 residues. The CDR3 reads CASSSFGTPRTGNTIYF. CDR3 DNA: TGTGCCAGCAGTTCGTTCGGGACTCCACGGACTGGAAACACCATATATTTT.